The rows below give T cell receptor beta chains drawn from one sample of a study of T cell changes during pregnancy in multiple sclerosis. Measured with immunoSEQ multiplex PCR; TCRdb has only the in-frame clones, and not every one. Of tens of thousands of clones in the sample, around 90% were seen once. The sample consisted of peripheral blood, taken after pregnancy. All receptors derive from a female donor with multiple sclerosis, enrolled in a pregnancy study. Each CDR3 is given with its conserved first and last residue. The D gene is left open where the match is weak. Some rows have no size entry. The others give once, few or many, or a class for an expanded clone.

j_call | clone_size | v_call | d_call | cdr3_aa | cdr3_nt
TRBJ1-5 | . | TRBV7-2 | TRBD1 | CASSAGTVWPQHF | TGTGCCAGCAGCGCCGGGACAGTTTGGCCCCAGCATTTT
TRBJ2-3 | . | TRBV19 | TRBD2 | CASSGGRAFSTDTQYF | TGTGCCAGTAGTGGCGGGAGGGCCTTCAGCACAGATACGCAGTATTTT
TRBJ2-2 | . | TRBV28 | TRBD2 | CASGTSGRIPYTGELFF | TGTGCCAGCGGGACTAGCGGGAGGATTCCGTACACCGGGGAGCTGTTTTTT
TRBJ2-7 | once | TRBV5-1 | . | CASSLADTYEQYF | TGCGCCAGCAGCTTGGCAGATACCTACGAGCAGTACTTC
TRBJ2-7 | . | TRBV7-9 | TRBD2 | CASSLVTSGSYEQYF | TGTGCCAGCAGCTTAGTGACTAGCGGGAGTTACGAGCAGTACTTC
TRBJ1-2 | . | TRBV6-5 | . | CATGWFYGYTF | TGTGCCACCGGGTGGTTCTATGGCTACACCTTC
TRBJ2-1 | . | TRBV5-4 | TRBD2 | CASRQGLAEDNEQFF | TGTGCCAGCAGACAAGGACTAGCGGAGGACAATGAGCAGTTCTTC
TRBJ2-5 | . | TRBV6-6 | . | CASNPRQKETQYF | TGTGCCAGCAACCCCCGACAGAAAGAGACCCAGTACTTC
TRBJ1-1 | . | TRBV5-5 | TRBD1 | CASKGAEAFF | TGTGCCAGCAAGGGGGCGGAAGCTTTCTTT
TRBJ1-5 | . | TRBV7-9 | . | CASSLAGSSNQPQHF | TGTGCCAGCAGCTTAGCAGGGAGTAGCAATCAGCCCCAGCATTTT
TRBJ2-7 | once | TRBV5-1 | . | CASSSESGSYEQYF | TGCGCCAGCAGCTCGGAATCGGGCTCCTACGAGCAGTACTTC
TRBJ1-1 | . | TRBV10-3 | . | CAIRGGTPMNTEAFF | TGTGCCATCAGGGGTGGGACACCCATGAACACTGAAGCTTTCTTT
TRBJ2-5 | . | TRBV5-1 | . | CASSLGGYQETQYF | TGCGCCAGCAGCTTGGGCGGGTACCAAGAGACCCAGTACTTC
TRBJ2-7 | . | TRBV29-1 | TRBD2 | CSLRTSSDEQYF | TGCAGCTTAAGGACTAGTAGCGACGAGCAGTACTTC
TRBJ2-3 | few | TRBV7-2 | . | CASSSPWDSPDTQYF | TGTGCCAGCAGCTCCCCCTGGGACTCTCCGGATACGCAGTATTTT
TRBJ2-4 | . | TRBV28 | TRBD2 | CASRSSGGPVTKNIQYF | TGTGCCAGCAGATCGTCGGGAGGGCCAGTTACCAAAAACATTCAGTACTTC
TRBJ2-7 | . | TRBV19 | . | CASSADSYEQYF | TGTGCCAGTAGTGCGGACAGCTACGAGCAGTACTTC
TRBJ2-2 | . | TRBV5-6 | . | CASSEEGLRAGELFF | TGTGCCAGCAGCGAAGAAGGACTGCGGGCCGGGGAGCTGTTTTTT
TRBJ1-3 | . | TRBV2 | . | CASNRVGNTIYF | TGTGCCAGCAACAGGGTTGGAAACACCATATATTTT
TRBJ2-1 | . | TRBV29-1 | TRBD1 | CSVDRVGGSYNEQFF | TGCAGCGTGGACAGGGTTGGGGGCTCCTACAATGAGCAGTTCTTC
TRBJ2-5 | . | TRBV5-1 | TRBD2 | CASSPVLAGETQYF | TGCGCCAGCAGCCCAGTACTAGCGGGGGAGACCCAGTACTTC
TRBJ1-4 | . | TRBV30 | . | CAWGGGNGEKLFF | TGTGCCTGGGGGGGAGGCAACGGTGAAAAACTGTTTTTT
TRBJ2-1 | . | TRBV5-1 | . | CASSLTSYNEQFF | TGCGCCAGCAGCTTGACTAGCTACAATGAGCAGTTCTTC
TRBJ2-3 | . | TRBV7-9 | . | CASSPLLGGPTDTQYF | TGTGCCAGCAGCCCCCTGTTGGGAGGTCCCACAGATACGCAGTATTTT
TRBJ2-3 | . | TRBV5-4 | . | CASSFRSDTQYF | TGTGCCAGCAGCTTTCGTTCCGATACGCAGTATTTT
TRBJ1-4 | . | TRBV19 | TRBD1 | CASSRDRNNEKLFF | TGTGCCAGTAGTAGGGACAGAAATAATGAAAAACTGTTTTTT
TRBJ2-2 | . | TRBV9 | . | CASSVAKGRTGELFF | TGTGCCAGCAGCGTAGCGAAGGGGCGCACCGGGGAGCTGTTTTTT
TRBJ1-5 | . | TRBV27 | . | CASSLGGSNQPQHF | TGTGCCAGCAGTTTGGGGGGGAGCAATCAGCCCCAGCATTTT
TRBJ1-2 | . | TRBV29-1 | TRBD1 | CSVQFRGQDGYTF | TGCAGCGTCCAATTCAGGGGGCAAGATGGCTACACCTTC
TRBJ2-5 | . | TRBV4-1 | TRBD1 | CASSQVGQPETQYF | TGCGCCAGCAGCCAGGTGGGACAGCCTGAGACCCAGTACTTC
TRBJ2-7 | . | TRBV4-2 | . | CASSQGQPYEQYF | TGTGCCAGCAGCCAAGGACAGCCTTACGAGCAGTACTTC
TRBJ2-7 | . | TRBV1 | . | CTSSRPFQGRESYEQYF | TGCACCAGCAGCCGACCTTTCCAGGGCCGAGAATCCTACGAGCAGTACTTC
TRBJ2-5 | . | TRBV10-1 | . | CASSPLVGETQYF | TGCGCCAGCAGTCCCCTAGTTGGCGAGACCCAGTACTTC
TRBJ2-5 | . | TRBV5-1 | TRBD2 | CASSTGLTDQETQYF | TGCGCCAGCAGCACGGGACTAACTGATCAAGAGACCCAGTACTTC
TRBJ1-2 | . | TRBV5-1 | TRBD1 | CASSPGQESYGYTF | TGCGCCAGCAGCCCCGGACAGGAGTCCTATGGCTACACCTTC
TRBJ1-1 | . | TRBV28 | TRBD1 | CASSAWTGGGDTEAFF | TGTGCCAGCAGTGCATGGACAGGGGGGGGTGACACTGAAGCTTTCTTT
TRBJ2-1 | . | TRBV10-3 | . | CAISEMESSYNEQFF | TGTGCCATCAGTGAGATGGAGAGCTCCTACAATGAGCAGTTCTTC
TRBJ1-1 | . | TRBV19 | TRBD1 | CASRQGVYTEAFF | TGTGCCAGTCGACAGGGGGTCTACACTGAAGCTTTCTTT
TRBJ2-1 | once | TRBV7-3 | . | CASSLIPGVSYNEQFF | TGTGCCAGCAGCTTAATACCGGGAGTTTCATACAATGAGCAGTTCTTC
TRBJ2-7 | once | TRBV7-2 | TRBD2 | CASSQRTSGRADEQYF | TGTGCCAGCAGCCAACGAACTAGCGGGAGGGCCGACGAGCAGTACTTC
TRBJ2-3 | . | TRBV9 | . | CASSVGVFPDTQYF | TGTGCCAGCAGCGTAGGCGTTTTCCCAGATACGCAGTATTTT
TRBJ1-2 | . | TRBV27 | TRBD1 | CASSPLDRDENGYTF | TGTGCCAGCAGCCCACTCGACAGGGACGAAAATGGCTACACCTTC
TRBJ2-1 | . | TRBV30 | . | CAWSDRGGYYNEQFF | TGTGCCTGGAGTGACAGGGGGGGATACTACAATGAGCAGTTCTTC
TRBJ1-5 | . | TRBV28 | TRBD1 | CASSFGQGAPQPQHF | TGTGCCAGCAGTTTTGGACAGGGGGCGCCTCAGCCCCAGCATTTT
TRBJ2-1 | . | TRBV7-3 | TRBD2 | CASSFVSGRGDEQFF | TGTGCCAGCAGCTTTGTTAGCGGGAGGGGGGATGAGCAGTTCTTC
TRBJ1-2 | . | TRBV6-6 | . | CASRPAGLIYGYTF | TGTGCCAGCAGGCCCGCAGGACTGATCTATGGCTACACCTTC
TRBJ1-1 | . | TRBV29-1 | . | CSVLGEEAFF | TGCAGCGTCCTAGGGGAGGAGGCTTTCTTT